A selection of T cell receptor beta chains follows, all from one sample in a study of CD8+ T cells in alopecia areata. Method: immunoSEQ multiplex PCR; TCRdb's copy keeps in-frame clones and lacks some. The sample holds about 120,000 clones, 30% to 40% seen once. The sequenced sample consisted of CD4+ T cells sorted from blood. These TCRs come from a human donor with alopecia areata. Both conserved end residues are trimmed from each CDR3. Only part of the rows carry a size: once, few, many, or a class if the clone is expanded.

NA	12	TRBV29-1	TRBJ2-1	SVEEDWAGNEQF
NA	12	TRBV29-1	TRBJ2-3	SVEGGPLTDTQY
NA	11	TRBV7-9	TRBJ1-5	AGDGDGNQPQH
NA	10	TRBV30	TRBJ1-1	AWRRQNTEAF
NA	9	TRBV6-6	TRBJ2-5	ASTLEETQY
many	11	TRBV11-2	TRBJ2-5	ASSLDRDQTQY
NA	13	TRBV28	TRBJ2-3	ASSLLSQGKNTQY
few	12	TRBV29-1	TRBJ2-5	SVRLRELKETQY
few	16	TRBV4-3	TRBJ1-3	ASSQSTGTGSSGNTIY
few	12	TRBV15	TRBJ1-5	ATSSDRARPPQH
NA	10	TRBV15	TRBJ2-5	ATSRGQETQY
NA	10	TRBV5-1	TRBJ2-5	ASSLEGSAQY
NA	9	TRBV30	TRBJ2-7	AWKRDYEQY
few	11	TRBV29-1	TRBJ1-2	SVEVTQRQGYT
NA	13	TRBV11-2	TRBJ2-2	ASSLGAANTGELF
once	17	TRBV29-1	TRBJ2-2	SVWSAGGTGLAGTGELF
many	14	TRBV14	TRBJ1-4	ASSRGQDATNEKLF
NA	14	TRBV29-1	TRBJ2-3	SVELVQGHSTDTQY
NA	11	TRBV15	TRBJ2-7	ATSSRRSYEQY
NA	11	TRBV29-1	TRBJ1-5	SVEEGSNQPQH
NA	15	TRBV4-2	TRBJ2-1	ASSEEEAGGDYNEQF
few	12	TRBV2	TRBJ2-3	ASSEAQGLDTQY
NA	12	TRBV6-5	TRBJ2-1	ASSYVGRGNEQF
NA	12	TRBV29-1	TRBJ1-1	SALPAGGNTEAF
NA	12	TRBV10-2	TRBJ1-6	ASSAIGTDSPLH
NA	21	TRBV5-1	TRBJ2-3	ASSRQPNRRTSGSPTWTDTQY
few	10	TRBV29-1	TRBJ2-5	SVVGGEETQY
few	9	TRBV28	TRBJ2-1	ASSPFREQF
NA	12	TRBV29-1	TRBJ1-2	SVIQDPGQRGYT
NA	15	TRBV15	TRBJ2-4	ATSRGGTSGRLYIQY
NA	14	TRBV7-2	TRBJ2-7	ASSFGRGSLLGEQY
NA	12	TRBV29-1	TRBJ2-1	SVAKGQGYNEQF
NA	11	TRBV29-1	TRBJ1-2	SVERDSRYGYT
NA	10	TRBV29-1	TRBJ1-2	SVEVPGSGYT
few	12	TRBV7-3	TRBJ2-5	ASSPAGVQETQY